These 27 T cell receptor beta chains share one sample of origin, sequenced in a study of cytomegalovirus exposure and HLA in healthy donors. A multiplex PCR was run with 60 Vbeta primers and 13 Jbeta primers. Profiled with immunoSEQ multiplex PCR; TCRdb holds only in-frame clones, not every one. This table has roughly 160,000 clones, roughly 78% appearing once. Specimen: PBMCs. The receptor set was obtained from a man aged 40-49 years in good health and CMV-seronegative.

The chain carries TRBV20-1 and TRBJ2-7; 7 nucleotides match TRBD1. CDR3 length: 11 amino acids. Germline loops: CDR1 DFQATT, CDR2 SNEGSKA (reference sequence). Germline trimming cut 6 bases from V and 6 bases from J; bases unmatched to any gene: 5. The CDR3 reads CSAYRGSEQYF. For the CDR3, the DNA is TGCAGTGCGTACAGGGGAAGCGAGCAGTACTTC.

This clone appeared a few times. This chain connects TRBV5-6 to TRBJ1-3; D gene unclear. This CDR3 spans 14 amino acids. The germline CDR1 and CDR2 sequences are SGHDT and YYEEEE. Trimming left V 4 bases short and J 0 bases short, with 8 bases between. The CDR3 DNA reads as TGTGCCAGCAGCCCCGAGTTCTCTGGAAACACCATATATTTT. This translates into CASSPEFSGNTIYF.

In this sample, this clone turned up a few times. This chain connects TRBV6-5 to TRBJ1-2; no reliable D call. CDR3 length: 13 residues. V lost 2 bases and J 0 bases, leaving 4 bases between the germline ends. Germline CDR1 reads MNHEY; CDR2 reads SVGAGI. For the CDR3, the DNA is TGTGCCAGCAGTTACGGCCCTAACTATGGCTACACCTTC. Translated: CASSYGPNYGYTF.

The chain uses TRBV28 and TRBJ2-5; perhaps TRBD2 as D (6 bases). The CDR3 is 15 residues long. V lost 2 bases, J lost 3 bases, and 13 bases lay in between. Germline-derived CDR1 and CDR2 are MDHEN and SYDVKM. The CDR3, as DNA: TGTGCCAGCAGTTTAAGCAGGGAGGACAAAGAGACCCAGTACTTC. The encoded protein is CASSLSREDKETQYF.

CDR3 protein: CATSRSTGYNEQFF. The CDR3 DNA follows: TGTGCCACCAGCAGGTCGACAGGCTACAATGAGCAGTTCTTC. This chain uses TRBV15 with TRBJ2-1; D might be TRBD1 (6 bases). This CDR3 contains 14 residues. The V end lost 3 bases, the J end lost 3 bases, and 9 bases lay between the germline ends. Germline CDR1 reads LNHNV; CDR2 reads YYDKDF (reference sequence).

This clone was recorded once. The V call is TRBV27, the J call TRBJ2-1; TRBD2 aligns across 8 bases. The CDR3 is 17 amino acids. V lost 2 bases to trimming and J lost 4 bases; unmatched junction nucleotides: 10. CDR1 is MNHEY and CDR2 is SMNVEV in the germline V gene (reference sequence). The CDR3 loop is CASSLPAGAGGYNEQFF. In DNA, the CDR3 is TGTGCCAGCAGTTTACCGGCTGGGGCGGGAGGATACAATGAGCAGTTCTTC.

V and J are TRBV19 and TRBJ2-7; D is perhaps TRBD2 (5 bases). The V gene lost 5 bases and the J gene lost 1 base, with 9 bases spanning the gap. Looked up from germline, CDR1 is LNHDA and CDR2 is SQIVND (reference sequence). The length of the CDR3 is 13 residues. The CDR3 loop is CASSPRTSYEQYF. The CDR3 bases are TGTGCCAGTAGTCCGCGGACTTCCTACGAGCAGTACTTC. The full variable domain, in which reference TRBV19 and TRBJ2-7 provide the parts outside the CDR3, is DGGITQSPKYLFRKEGQNVTLSCEQNLNHDAMYWYRQDPGQGLRLIYYSQIVNDFQKGDIAEGYSVSREKKESFPLTVTSAQKNPTAFYLCASSPRTSYEQYFGPGTRLTVT.

The table lists this clone with a few counts. The chain combines TRBV29-1 with TRBJ1-2, with 8 nucleotides matching TRBD1. After removal of 4 bases from V and 4 bases from J, the junction contained 2 bases not matched to a gene. The germline gives CDR1 SQVTM, CDR2 ANQGSEA. The CDR3 extends over 12 amino acids. CDR3 amino acids: CSVVQGAYGYTF. The CDR3 DNA sequence: TGCAGCGTTGTTCAGGGGGCCTATGGCTACACCTTC.

The chain recombines TRBV7-2 with TRBJ2-1; 9 bases fit TRBD2. V dropped 5 bases and J dropped 13; count of bases not matched to a gene: 6. Germline assignment: CDR1 SGHTA and CDR2 FQGNSA. There are 12 residues in the CDR3. CDR3 nucleotide sequence: TGTGCCAGCAGCCCAATAGCGGGAGAACAGTTCTTC. This codes for CASSPIAGEQFF.

The V gene is TRBV18, the J gene TRBJ2-1; D perhaps matches TRBD2 (6 bases). V lost 3 bases and J lost 8, with 8 bases in between. The CDR3 length is 12 residues. The germline V gene has CDR1 KGHSH and CDR2 LQKENI. The CDR3 coding sequence is TGTGCCAGCTCACCGACGGGAGATGAGCAGTTCTTC. This sequence encodes CASSPTGDEQFF.

The V and J genes are TRBV28 and TRBJ1-4; 9 bases map to TRBD1. After removal of 4 bases from V and 5 bases from J, the junction contained 17 bases not matched to a gene. CDR1 MDHEN and CDR2 SYDVKM come from the germline V gene. The CDR3 length is 19 residues. The CDR3 protein is CASSSPGWTGVRGNEKLFF. Here the CDR3 DNA reads TGTGCCAGCAGTTCCCCGGGATGGACAGGGGTTAGGGGGAATGAAAAACTGTTTTTT.

This chain connects TRBV19 to TRBJ1-1; unclear D gene. CDR1 is LNHDA, CDR2 SQIVND, per germline (reference sequence). Trimming left V 1 base short and J 6 bases short, with 6 bases between. The CDR3 is 12 residues long. The CDR3 sequence: CASSIGISEAFF. The CDR3 DNA reads as TGTGCCAGTAGTATAGGTATCTCTGAAGCTTTCTTT.

About this clone: The junction departs from germline at one end; a sequencing error may be responsible. The chain couples TRBV7-7 to TRBJ2-7, with 9 positions matching TRBD2. This CDR3 is 15 amino acids long. CDR1 and CDR2 (germline): SSHAT, FNYEAQ (reference sequence). The CDR3 DNA is TGTGCTAGCAGCTTAGCGGGAGTAGGCTCCTACGAGCAGTACTTC. It translates to CASSLAGVGSYEQYF. The full variable domain, its missing parts supplied by reference TRBV7-7 and TRBJ2-7, is GAGVSQSPRYKVTKRGQDVTLRCDPISSHATLYWYQQALGQGPEFLTYFNYEAQPDKSGLPSDRFSAERPEGSISTLTIQRTEQRDSAMYRCASSLAGVGSYEQYFGPGTRLTVT.

V gene TRBV4-2 combines with J gene TRBJ1-6; 9 bases align to TRBD1. There are 14 residues in the CDR3. In germline, CDR1 is LGHNA, CDR2 YNFKEQ. J gave up 8 bases and V 4 bases, and 3 bases lay outside the gene matches. The CDR3 region has the DNA TGTGCCAGCAGCCGGGGACAGGGTTATTCACCCCTCCACTTT. It is translated as CASSRGQGYSPLHF.

This chain uses TRBV19 with TRBJ2-5; a possible D gene is TRBD1 (5 bases). The CDR3 is 15 amino acids. V was trimmed by 5 bases and J by 1 base, leaving 14 bases between them. Germline loops: CDR1 LNHDA, CDR2 SQIVND (reference sequence). CDR3 sequence reads: CASSPSATGQETQYF. The DNA for the CDR3 is TGTGCCAGTAGTCCTTCGGCTACAGGCCAAGAGACCCAGTACTTC.

The chain links TRBV7-8 to TRBJ2-1; maybe TRBD2 (5 bases). This CDR3 region has 14 residues. Germline lookup yields CDR1 SGHVS and CDR2 FQNEAQ. Deletions cut 5 bases from V and 5 bases from J, with 13 bases between. This CDR3 reads CASSPRTGNNEQFF. In DNA, the CDR3 is TGTGCCAGCAGCCCTCGGACTGGGAACAATGAGCAGTTCTTC. Complete variable domain (other parts from reference TRBV7-8 and TRBJ2-1): GAGVSQSPRYKVAKRGQDVALRCDPISGHVSLFWYQQALGQGPEFLTYFQNEAQLDKSGLPSDRFFAERPEGSVSTLKIQRTQQEDSAVYLCASSPRTGNNEQFFGPGTRLTVL.

The chain couples TRBV9 to TRBJ2-1; 9 bases fit TRBD2. CDR1 and CDR2 (germline): SGDLS, YYNGEE. This CDR3 has 14 amino acids. J was trimmed by 9 bases and V by 0 bases; bases with no gene match: 4. Here the CDR3 DNA reads TGTGCCAGCAGCGTAGTGACTAGCGGAGGTGAGCAGTTCTTC. This translates into CASSVVTSGGEQFF.

The chain recombines TRBV21-1 with TRBJ2-7; the tabulated D call, TRBD2, remains unverified against the DNA. TRBV21-1 is assigned pseudogene status. The CDR3 totals 16 residues. The CDR3 loop reads CASSKGVRGTHYEQYF. In DNA, the CDR3 is TGTGCCAGCAGCAAAGGGGTACGGGGTACTCACTACGAGCAGTACTTC.

This clone was seen a few times. CDR3 nucleotides: TGTGCCAGCAGCTTAAAGTCGGATGGCTACACCTTC. Translating it yields CASSLKSDGYTF. The chain has TRBV7-9 and TRBJ1-2; D uncertain. The germline gives CDR1 SEHNR, CDR2 FQNEAQ (reference sequence). This CDR3 region has 12 residues. V was pared by 2 bases and J by 6 bases, with 7 bases between.

V gene TRBV5-1 combines with J gene TRBJ2-2; weak D call: TRBD2 (6 bases). The CDR3 covers 15 residues. Germline-derived CDR1 and CDR2 are SGHRS and YFSETQ. Trimming shortened V by 3 bases and J by 5 bases, and 14 bases separated the two germline ends. CDR3 sequence: CASSSSGVGTGELFF. CDR3 nucleotide sequence: TGCGCCAGCAGCTCATCGGGAGTAGGGACCGGGGAGCTGTTTTTT. Supplemented by reference TRBV5-1 and TRBJ2-2, the full variable domain reads KAGVTQTPRYLIKTRGQQVTLSCSPISGHRSVSWYQQTPGQGLQFLFEYFSETQRNKGNFPGRFSGRQFSNSRSEMNVSTLELGDSALYLCASSSSGVGTGELFFGEGSRLTVL.

The V call is TRBV2, the J call TRBJ1-5, with TRBD1 matching 7 bases. The CDR3 extends over 18 amino acids. CDR1 and CDR2 from the germline V gene are SNHLY and FYNNEI. With 3 bases clipped from V and 3 bases from J, the junction kept 14 bases outside the gene matches. CDR3 bases: TGTGCCAGCAGTGAGACTCCCGACAGGGTCCGTAACAATCAGCCCCAGCATTTT. It encodes CASSETPDRVRNNQPQHF.

The chain joins TRBV5-5 to TRBJ2-2, with D perhaps TRBD2 (6 bases). Germline lookup yields CDR1 SGHKS and CDR2 YYEKEE (reference sequence). V lost 5 bases and J lost 4, with 18 bases in between. The length of the CDR3 is 16 residues. In DNA form, the CDR3 reads TGTGCCAGCAGGAGTACTTCGGGACTCGGCACCGGGGAGCTGTTTTTT. This gives the protein CASRSTSGLGTGELFF. The full variable domain, its missing parts supplied by reference TRBV5-5 and TRBJ2-2, is DAGVTQSPTHLIKTRGQQVTLRCSPISGHKSVSWYQQVLGQGPQFIFQYYEKEERGRGNFPDRFSARQFPNYSSELNVNALLLGDSALYLCASRSTSGLGTGELFFGEGSRLTVL.

Points on this clone: The same CDR3 also results from other DNA sequences found in this sample. This rearrangement joins TRBV7-2 to TRBJ1-2; D is ambiguous. V was clipped by 1 base and J by 8 bases, with 8 bases between them. The CDR3 has 12 amino acids. Germline CDR1 SGHTA, CDR2 FQGNSA. The CDR3, as DNA: TGTGCCAGCAGCTTAGGAACGGGAGGCTACACCTTC. Protein product: CASSLGTGGYTF.

This clone has a handful of counts. The V gene is TRBV6-1, the J gene TRBJ2-7, with D tentatively TRBD1 (6 bases). Germline assignment: CDR1 MNHNS and CDR2 SASEGT. CDR3 length: 14 residues. The germline V and J ends were trimmed by 6 bases and 3 bases, with 15 bases remaining between them. CDR3 amino acids: CASRSRTANYEQYF. In DNA, the CDR3 is TGTGCCAGCAGATCTAGGACAGCCAACTACGAGCAGTACTTC.

This sequence joins TRBV6-1 and TRBJ2-1; 8 bases are a match to TRBD1. The V gene's germline CDR1 is MNHNS and CDR2 SASEGT. The CDR3 length is 14 residues. The J segment lost 4 bases and the V segment lost 2 bases, leaving 1 base of the junction unmatched. This CDR3 is CASSERTGYNEQFF. The CDR3 coding sequence is TGTGCCAGCAGTGAAAGGACAGGGTACAATGAGCAGTTCTTC.

J is TRBJ2-1 and V is TRBV7-2; D is unclear. The germline V and J ends were trimmed by 5 bases and 4 bases, with 6 bases remaining between them. There are 12 residues in the CDR3. Germline V lookup: CDR1 SGHTA, CDR2 FQGNSA. The CDR3 nucleotides are TGTGCCAGCAGCCGCGAATACAATGAGCAGTTCTTC. This encodes CASSREYNEQFF. Full variable domain (remainder filled in from reference TRBV7-2 and TRBJ2-1): GAGVSQSPSNKVTEKGKDVELRCDPISGHTALYWYRQSLGQGLEFLIYFQGNSAPDKSGLPSDRFSAERTGGSVSTLTIQRTQQEDSAVYLCASSREYNEQFFGPGTRLTVL.

This chain joins TRBV5-4 and TRBJ2-7; 13 bases agree with TRBD2. With 3 bases clipped from V and 7 bases from J, the junction kept 7 bases outside the gene matches. Germline values: CDR1 SGHNT, CDR2 YYREEE (reference sequence). The CDR3 is made up of 15 amino acids. In nucleotides, the CDR3 is TGTGCCAGCAGCTCTGGGACTAGCGGGAACAAGGAGCAGTACTTC. Its protein is CASSSGTSGNKEQYF.